The 27 T cell receptor beta chains presented below share a single source sample, sequenced in a study of blood T cell repertoires in COVID-19. The repertoire was sequenced with immunoSEQ multiplex PCR; TCRdb's copy has only in-frame clones and lacks some. The sample yields tens of thousands of clones, around 89% seen once. The sample was peripheral blood. These TCRs come from a man aged 50 to 59 with acute or convalescent COVID-19.

The rearrangement links TRBV28 to TRBJ2-5; TRBD1 might be the D (6 bases). CDR1 MDHEN and CDR2 SYDVKM come from the germline V gene. V lost 6 bases, J lost 5 bases, and 19 bases lay in between. The CDR3 has 15 amino acids. DNA of the CDR3: TGTGCCAGCAGCGATACAGGGAAGAGAGGGGAGACCCAGTACTTC. Its translation: CASSDTGKRGETQYF.

The chain uses TRBV2 and TRBJ2-2, with TRBD2 identical over 7 bases. Germline lookup yields CDR1 SNHLY and CDR2 FYNNEI. CDR3 length: 14 residues. Trimming cost V 4 bases and J 3 bases; bases outside gene matches: 2. CDR3: CASSGTRHTGELFF. The DNA for the CDR3 is TGTGCCAGCAGTGGGACTAGACACACCGGGGAGCTGTTTTTT.

This chain uses TRBV7-9 with TRBJ1-4; no definite D call. CDR1 is SEHNR, CDR2 FQNEAQ, per germline (reference sequence). The CDR3 is 15 amino acids. V was clipped by 3 bases and J by 2 bases, with 10 bases between them. CDR3 nucleotides: TGTGCCAGCAGCTTTGCACGGTCTACTAATGAAAAACTGTTTTTT. Residues: CASSFARSTNEKLFF.

As DNA, the CDR3 is TGTGCCAGCTCACTGACAGCGAACACTGAAGCTTTCTTT. Protein sequence: CASSLTANTEAFF. The gene calls are TRBV18 and TRBJ1-1, with D tentatively TRBD1 (5 bases). Deletions cut 4 bases from V and 1 base from J, with 7 bases between. The CDR3 runs to 13 residues. Looked up from germline, CDR1 is KGHSH and CDR2 is LQKENI.

This sequence joins TRBV6-1 and TRBJ2-2; 9 nucleotides match TRBD2. The germline V gene encodes CDR1 MNHNS and CDR2 SASEGT. The CDR3 sequence is 14 residues long. J gave up 6 bases and V 2 bases, and 1 base lay outside the gene matches. CDR3 bases: TGTGCCAGCAGTGAAATAGCGGGAGCCGGGGAGCTGTTTTTT. Translation gives CASSEIAGAGELFF.

The chain has TRBV7-2 and TRBJ1-4, with TRBD1 matching over 10 bases. Per the germline V gene, CDR1 is SGHTA and CDR2 is FQGNSA. Trimming cost V 5 bases and J 8 bases; bases outside gene matches: 5. This CDR3 region has 14 residues. CDR3 region: CASSTGTGVEKLFF. CDR3 in DNA: TGTGCCAGCAGCACCGGGACAGGGGTAGAAAAACTGTTTTTT.

The J gene is TRBJ2-5, the V gene TRBV3-1 (or the pseudogene TRBV3-2); 8 bases match TRBD2. Looked up from germline, CDR1 is LGHDT and CDR2 is YNNKEL (reference sequence). V gave up 2 bases and J gave up 0 bases; unmatched junction bases: 8. The CDR3 contains 17 residues. This CDR3 reads CASSQSERELYQETQYF. As DNA, the CDR3 is TGTGCCAGCAGCCAAAGCGAGCGGGAGTTGTACCAAGAGACCCAGTACTTC.

This clone turned up a few times. V and J are TRBV3-1 (or the pseudogene TRBV3-2) and TRBJ2-2; TRBD2 aligns across 9 bases. This CDR3 contains 17 residues. Germline trimming cut 4 bases from V and 1 base from J; bases unmatched to any gene: 7. Germline assignment: CDR1 LGHDT and CDR2 YNNKEL (reference sequence). CDR3 residues: CASSRRRTSENTGELFF. The CDR3 DNA reads as TGTGCCAGCAGCCGCCGACGGACTAGCGAGAACACCGGGGAGCTGTTTTTT.

This sequence joins TRBV9 and TRBJ1-3; D gene ambiguous. The CDR3 is made up of 14 amino acids. V was shortened by 8 bases and J by 4 bases, with 16 bases between the two germline ends. The germline V gene has CDR1 SGDLS and CDR2 YYNGEE. This chain's CDR3 is CASSTGLVGNTIYF. The CDR3 nucleotides are TGTGCCAGTTCGACCGGACTTGTGGGAAACACCATATATTTT.

The CDR3 protein is CASSLGDFNTEAFF. DNA of the CDR3: TGTGCCAGCAGCTTAGGGGACTTTAACACTGAAGCTTTCTTT. V and J are TRBV7-2 and TRBJ1-1, with a possible D match to TRBD1 (5 bases). The CDR3 length is 14 residues. Per the germline V gene, CDR1 is SGHTA and CDR2 is FQGNSA. V was shortened by 1 base and J by 2 bases, with 8 bases between the two germline ends.

Only a few counts were recorded for this clone. J is TRBJ1-1 and V is TRBV7-3, with D hard to call. CDR1 and CDR2 (germline): SGHTA, FQGTGA. V lost 4 bases, J lost 1 base, and 7 bases lay in between. The CDR3 is 13 residues long. CDR3 bases: TGTGCCAGCAGCTCCCAGAAGAACACTGAAGCTTTCTTT. Translating gives CASSSQKNTEAFF.

This clone was picked up one time. The CDR3 loop is CATSDSRTGGNYEQYV. For the CDR3, the DNA is TGTGCCACCAGTGATTCCAGGACAGGGGGGAATTACGAGCAGTACGTC. This chain joins TRBV24-1 and TRBJ2-7, with 10 bases aligning to TRBD1. Per germline, CDR1 KGHDR and CDR2 SFDVKD. The J segment lost 4 bases and the V segment lost 2 bases, leaving 7 bases of the junction unmatched. The CDR3 has 16 amino acids.

The rearrangement uses TRBV24-1 and TRBJ1-2; TRBD1 agrees at 10 bases. CDR1 KGHDR and CDR2 SFDVKD come from the germline V gene. Losses at the gene ends were 3 bases for V and 7 bases for J; bases not matched to a gene: 7. The CDR3 has 15 amino acids. Here the CDR3 DNA reads TGTGCCACCAGTGATCCCCTCCGACAGGGGGCTGGCTACACCTTC. Translation gives CATSDPLRQGAGYTF.

The rearrangement uses TRBV4-1 and TRBJ1-6; D is possibly TRBD1 (5 bases). This CDR3 region has 17 residues. Trimming left V 0 bases short and J 8 bases short, with 17 bases between. Germline CDR1 reads MGHRA; CDR2 reads YSYEKL. The CDR3 DNA reads as TGCGCCAGCAGCCAAGATTTTCGAAGACAGATTGATTCACCCCTCCACTTT. Its translation is CASSQDFRRQIDSPLHF.

This clone was seen a single time. This chain joins TRBV9 and TRBJ1-1; D gene unclear. Per the germline V gene, CDR1 is SGDLS and CDR2 is YYNGEE. There are 13 residues in the CDR3. V shed 0 bases and J shed 8 bases, with 11 bases lying between them. In DNA, the CDR3 is TGTGCCAGCAGCGTAGACAGCTACCGGGAAGCTTTCTTT. Its protein is CASSVDSYREAFF.

The chain recombines TRBV6-6 with TRBJ2-2; tentatively, D is TRBD2 (6 bases). The V gene's germline CDR1 is MNHNY and CDR2 SVGAGI (reference sequence). The CDR3 spans 14 residues. Trimming shortened V by 8 bases and J by 4 bases, and 14 bases separated the two germline ends. The CDR3: CASVTGTPTGELFF. As DNA, the CDR3 is TGTGCCAGCGTGACCGGGACTCCCACCGGGGAGCTGTTTTTT.

This sequence joins TRBV19 and TRBJ2-3; TRBD2 matches at 8 bases. The CDR3 is made up of 16 amino acids. Germline assignment: CDR1 LNHDA and CDR2 SQIVND (reference sequence). V shed 3 bases and J 2 bases; nucleotides not matched to a gene: 7. The CDR3 reads CASSMAGTRYTDTQYF. The CDR3 nucleotides are TGTGCCAGTAGTATGGCCGGGACTAGATACACAGATACGCAGTATTTT.

This clone was counted once. The chain combines TRBV9 with TRBJ2-1; 11 bases agree with TRBD1. The germline V gene encodes CDR1 SGDLS and CDR2 YYNGEE. J lost 0 bases, V lost 7 bases, and 24 bases had no gene match. This CDR3 has 22 residues. The CDR3 DNA sequence: TGTGCCAGCGCCGGCGGGGACAGGGGGGGACTGATCCAATTACTCTCCTACAATGAGCAGTTCTTC. Encoded protein: CASAGGDRGGLIQLLSYNEQFF. The full variable domain, rest sourced from reference TRBV9 and TRBJ2-1, is DSGVTQTPKHLITATGQRVTLRCSPRSGDLSVYWYQQSLDQGLQFLIQYYNGEERAKGNILERFSAQQFPDLHSELNLSSLELGDSALYFCASAGGDRGGLIQLLSYNEQFFGPGTRLTVL.

The gene calls are TRBV24-1 and TRBJ2-3, with 8 bases aligning to TRBD2. The junction had 3 bases not matched to a gene; V was cut back by 5 bases and J by 3 bases. Germline V gives CDR1 KGHDR, CDR2 SFDVKD. The CDR3 runs to 14 residues. CDR3 bases: TGTGCCACCAGTGCCAGCGGGAGTACAGATACGCAGTATTTT. It yields the protein CATSASGSTDTQYF.

This chain links TRBV7-2 with TRBJ1-5; no clear D gene. Trimming removed 7 bases from V and 4 bases from J, with 8 bases in between. This CDR3 contains 12 residues. Germline CDR1 is SGHTA and CDR2 is FQGNSA. The CDR3: CASTRENQPQHF. CDR3 sequence (DNA): TGTGCCAGCACGCGAGAGAATCAGCCCCAGCATTTT.

This clone occurred a few times. The chain uses TRBV28 and TRBJ2-7; 8 positions match TRBD1. The CDR3 covers 19 residues. Per germline, CDR1 MDHEN and CDR2 SYDVKM. V was clipped by 2 bases and J by 0 bases; unmatched bases: 15. CDR3 nucleotides: TGTGCCAGCAGTTTACCACATCCCCGTACAGGGGGGATCTCCTACGAGCAGTACTTC. This gives the protein CASSLPHPRTGGISYEQYF.

This chain connects TRBV14 to TRBJ2-3, with D unclear. The V gene lost 3 bases and the J gene lost 6 bases, with 4 bases spanning the gap. Germline V gene sequence: CDR1 SGHDN, CDR2 FVKESK. The CDR3 is 11 residues long. The CDR3 is CASSHSDTQYF. The CDR3, as DNA: TGTGCCAGCAGCCATTCTGATACGCAGTATTTT. Full variable domain (rest looked up from reference TRBV14 and TRBJ2-3): EAGVTQFPSHSVIEKGQTVTLRCDPISGHDNLYWYRRVMGKEIKFLLHFVKESKQDESGMPNNRFLAERTGGTYSTLKVQPAELEDSGVYFCASSHSDTQYFGPGTRLTVL.

The chain links TRBV27 to TRBJ2-7; 13 bases align to TRBD2. Trimming cost V 4 bases and J 9 bases; bases outside gene matches: 9. Germline V lookup: CDR1 MNHEY, CDR2 SMNVEV (reference sequence). The CDR3 consists of 15 residues. This CDR3 reads CASSSARTSGSVQYF. In nucleotides, the CDR3 is TGTGCCAGCAGTTCAGCCCGGACTAGCGGGAGTGTGCAGTACTTC.

The chain employs TRBV4-3 and TRBJ2-7; 7 bases are a match to TRBD2. The junction had 11 bases not matched to a gene; V was cut back by 4 bases and J by 5 bases. CDR3 length equals 15 residues. The germline gives CDR1 LGHNA, CDR2 YSLEER. CDR3 bases: TGCGCCAGCAGCCTTCTCCGGGGGGTAGGTCACGAGCAGTACTTC. Amino acid sequence: CASSLLRGVGHEQYF.

DNA of the CDR3: TGCAGCGTCCTGAAACTGAGCGGGGCCTCCTACGAGCAGTACGTC. Its translation is CSVLKLSGASYEQYV. This chain links TRBV29-1 with TRBJ2-7, with 7 bases aligning to TRBD2. V trimming: 6 bases; J trimming: 0 bases; junction bases outside the gene matches: 11. The CDR3 spans 15 residues. Germline V gene sequence: CDR1 SQVTM, CDR2 ANQGSEA.

V and J are TRBV21-1 and TRBJ1-5; whether TRBD1, the table's D call, matches the DNA was not checked. TRBV21-1 is recorded as a pseudogene. The CDR3 consists of 14 residues. The CDR3 is CASSKDRGGQPQHF. The CDR3 DNA is TGTGCCAGCAGCAAAGACAGGGGCGGTCAGCCCCAGCATTTT.

V is TRBV5-1 and J is TRBJ1-2; 11 bases align to TRBD1. Per germline, CDR1 SGHRS and CDR2 YFSETQ. The CDR3 is made up of 14 amino acids. The V segment lost 4 bases and the J segment 4 bases; nucleotides outside the gene matches: 3. The CDR3 spells CASSRDRGAYGYTF. The DNA of the CDR3 is TGCGCCAGCAGCCGGGACAGGGGGGCCTATGGCTACACCTTC. Full variable domain (missing parts from reference TRBV5-1 and TRBJ1-2): KAGVTQTPRYLIKTRGQQVTLSCSPISGHRSVSWYQQTPGQGLQFLFEYFSETQRNKGNFPGRFSGRQFSNSRSEMNVSTLELGDSALYLCASSRDRGAYGYTFGSGTRLTVV.